What follows are 17 T cell receptor beta chains derived from one specimen sequenced in a study of blood T cells in healthy people across ages (dated by TCRdb to 2014 to 2015). Libraries were made using 5' RACE. The sample was run on an Illumina HiSeq 2500. A second PCR of 7 to 11 cycles was performed with a sample-barcoded 5' primer and a J-beta primer mix. TCRdb passed the public sequencing reads through fastp at Q25 and MiXCR, retaining productive beta sequences. Duplicate CDR3 protein sequences are folded into a single record with the most common DNA and genes. Here the sample has over 750,000 distinct CDR3 sequences; about 25% occur a single time. Of the sample, 9.4% is held by the ten largest clones. The same data also went into a second study, on T cells of mothers and their children.

The sequencing input was blood. The receptor set was obtained from a boy aged 5-17 years in good health.

Comments on this clonotype: At one end, the junction sequence differs from germline, possibly due to a read error. The CDR3, as DNA: TGCACCAGCAGCCCGACAGGGGTCGCTGAAGCTTTCTTT. This gives the protein CTSSPTGVAEAFF. V usage is TRBV4-1 and J usage is TRBJ1-1; 8 nucleotides match TRBD1. This CDR3 spans 13 amino acids. The germline V gene has CDR1 MGHRA and CDR2 YSYEKL.

J is TRBJ1-3 and V is TRBV18; D unresolved. Germline CDR1 is KGHSH and CDR2 is LQKENI. CDR3 length equals 18 residues. V lost 9 bases and J 1 base, leaving 25 bases between the germline ends. As DNA, the CDR3 is TGTGCCAGTTCGCCCCTGGGCGGGGAGAGCGAATCTGGAAACACCATATATTTT. This sequence encodes CASSPLGGESESGNTIYF. Using reference TRBV18 and TRBJ1-3 for the parts outside the CDR3, the full variable domain is NAGVMQNPRHLVRRRGQEARLRCSPMKGHSHVYWYRQLPEEGLKFMVYLQKENIIDESGMPKERFSAEFPKEGPSILRIQQVVRGDSAAYFCASSPLGGESESGNTIYFGEGSWLTVV.

This clonotype was seen only a few times. The chain combines TRBV29-1 with TRBJ2-1; D is unresolved. Germline CDR1 is SQVTM and CDR2 is ANQGSEA. CDR3 size: 16 residues. The V end was cut by 3 bases, the J end by 5 bases, with 20 bases between. CDR3 sequence reads: CSVETLMRRRNNEQFF. The CDR3 region has the DNA TGCAGCGTTGAGACGCTTATGAGGAGAAGAAACAATGAGCAGTTCTTC.

The sample holds a few counts of this clonotype. The chain is built from TRBV5-6 and TRBJ2-2, with 13 bases identical to TRBD2. This CDR3 is built from 16 residues. V trimming: 3 bases; J trimming: 7 bases; junction bases outside the gene matches: 6. CDR1 is SGHDT, CDR2 YYEEEE, per germline. The CDR3 reads CASSWGTSGKFGELFF. In DNA, the CDR3 is TGTGCCAGCAGCTGGGGGACTAGCGGGAAGTTCGGGGAGCTGTTTTTT.

This clonotype was seen a handful of times. The chain is built from TRBV20-1 and TRBJ2-5; TRBD1 matches 9 bases. The length of the CDR3 is 14 residues. From germline, CDR1 is DFQATT and CDR2 SNEGSKA (reference sequence). After removal of 6 bases from V and 5 bases from J, the junction contained 10 bases not matched to a gene. CDR3 amino acids: CSAEGQGIVETQYF. The CDR3 DNA follows: TGCAGTGCGGAAGGACAGGGGATTGTGGAGACCCAGTACTTC.

This clonotype appeared a few times. The genes are TRBV7-2 and TRBJ2-3, with TRBD2 matching over 11 bases. The germline gives CDR1 SGHTA, CDR2 FQGNSA. Trimming at V came to 3 bases and at J to 0 bases, leaving 5 bases not matched to a gene. This CDR3 contains 17 residues. The CDR3, as DNA: TGTGCCAGCAGCTTCCCGACTAGCGGGGTGAGCACAGATACGCAGTATTTT. It encodes CASSFPTSGVSTDTQYF. Together with reference TRBV7-2 and TRBJ2-3, the CDR3 gives the full variable domain: GAGVSQSPSNKVTEKGKDVELRCDPISGHTALYWYRQSLGQGLEFLIYFQGNSAPDKSGLPSDRFSAERTGGSVSTLTIQRTQQEDSAVYLCASSFPTSGVSTDTQYFGPGTRLTVL.

A few counts support this clonotype. The DNA for the CDR3 is TGTGCCATCAGTGATGGTAGCAAGGGACTCTACGAGCAGTACTTC. Its translation is CAISDGSKGLYEQYF. The chain is built from TRBV10-3 and TRBJ2-5; maybe TRBD2 (6 bases). The J call is doubtful: the DNA matches TRBJ2-7 better. In germline, CDR1 is ENHRY, CDR2 SYGVKD. CDR3 length: 15 amino acids.

This clonotype was found a few times. The rearrangement links TRBV11-2 to TRBJ2-7; D not certain. Germline assignment: CDR1 SGHAT and CDR2 FQNNGV. The CDR3 covers 14 residues. Trimming took off 5 bases at V and 1 base at J, with 12 bases between the two ends. The CDR3 here is CASSQEYGSYEQYF. The CDR3, as DNA: TGTGCCAGCAGCCAAGAGTACGGATCCTACGAGCAGTACTTC.

This clonotype was seen only a few times. CDR3 bases: TGTGCCAGCAGTAGTCCTAGGACTAGCGGGCACAATGAGCAGTTCTTC. This sequence encodes CASSSPRTSGHNEQFF. The J gene is TRBJ2-1, the V gene TRBV28; TRBD2 agrees at 11 bases. This CDR3 contains 16 residues. CDR1 and CDR2 from the germline V gene are MDHEN and SYDVKM. The trim removed 5 bases at V and 5 bases at J, leaving 8 bases unmatched.

The chain is built from TRBV13 and TRBJ2-5; 8 bases are a match to TRBD1. Germline V gene sequence: CDR1 PRHDT, CDR2 FYEKMQ (reference sequence). There are 14 residues in the CDR3. With 4 bases clipped from V and 5 bases from J, the junction kept 6 bases outside the gene matches. The DNA of the CDR3 is TGTGCCAGCAGCTACTGGACAGGGCTGGAGACCCAGTACTTC. Its protein is CASSYWTGLETQYF.

As for this clonotype: An end of the junction does not agree with germline; a read error may underlie this. The rearrangement uses TRBV5-1 and TRBJ2-2; D unclear. The CDR3 covers 12 residues. In germline, CDR1 is SGHRS, CDR2 YFSETQ. Here the CDR3 DNA reads TGCGCCGGCAGGCTAGTTCCCGGGGAGCTGTTTTTT. Translation: CAGRLVPGELFF.

CDR3 region: CASSQTGGMDTQYF. CDR3 sequence (DNA): TGTGCCAGCAGCCAGACAGGGGGTATGGATACGCAGTATTTT. The genes are TRBV7-3 and TRBJ2-3, with 9 bases matching TRBD1. This CDR3 has 14 amino acids. Germline CDR1 is SGHTA and CDR2 is FQGTGA. The ends lost 5 bases at V and 6 bases at J; junction bases unmatched: 6.

The chain has TRBV11-2 and TRBJ2-1; 10 bases match TRBD2. CDR1 is SGHAT and CDR2 is FQNNGV in the germline V gene. This CDR3 has 15 amino acids. V was pared by 1 base and J by 8 bases, with 5 bases of the junction left unmatched. CDR3 protein: CASSLGSGRFDEQFF. As DNA, the CDR3 is TGTGCCAGCAGCTTAGGTAGCGGGAGGTTCGATGAGCAGTTCTTC. Filled out from reference TRBV11-2 and TRBJ2-1, the complete variable domain reads EAGVAQSPRYKIIEKRQSVAFWCNPISGHATLYWYQQILGQGPKLLIQFQNNGVVDDSQLPKDRFSAERLKGVDSTLKIQPAKLEDSAVYLCASSLGSGRFDEQFFGPGTRLTVL.

The chain recombines TRBV20-1 with TRBJ2-1; D is undetermined. The J call is in doubt because the DNA end fits TRBJ2-5 better. CDR1 and CDR2 (germline): DFQATT, SNEGSKA (reference sequence). The CDR3 is 13 residues long. CDR3 sequence (DNA): TGCAGTGCCTCTCCTCTAGGACGGGAGACCCAGTACTTC. Protein sequence: CSASPLGRETQYF.

The genes are TRBV7-9 and TRBJ2-7; D unclear. V lost 2 bases, J lost 6 bases, and 5 bases lay in between. This CDR3 is built from 11 residues. CDR1 and CDR2 (germline): SEHNR, FQNEAQ (reference sequence). CDR3 in amino acids: CASSLKAEQYF. Written as DNA, the CDR3 is TGTGCCAGCAGCTTAAAGGCCGAGCAGTACTTC.

This clonotype was counted between two and nine times. The J gene is TRBJ2-5, the V gene TRBV12-3 or TRBV12-4; 10 bases fit TRBD2. The end of the DNA aligns better with TRBJ2-1, so the J call may be wrong. The CDR3 totals 16 residues. The CDR3 DNA reads TGTGCCAGCAGTTTTCGGGCTAGCGGGAGAGAGAATGAGCAGTTCTTC. Protein: CASSFRASGRENEQFF.

The V and J genes are TRBV5-1 and TRBJ2-1; 9 nucleotides agree with TRBD2. Losses at the gene ends were 2 bases for V and 3 bases for J; bases not matched to a gene: 6. The CDR3 totals 16 residues. Germline values: CDR1 SGHRS, CDR2 YFSETQ. The CDR3, as DNA: TGCGCCAGCAGCTTCTCTAGCGGGATTCTCTACAATGAGCAGTTCTTC. Amino acids: CASSFSSGILYNEQFF. Full variable domain (missing parts from reference TRBV5-1 and TRBJ2-1): KAGVTQTPRYLIKTRGQQVTLSCSPISGHRSVSWYQQTPGQGLQFLFEYFSETQRNKGNFPGRFSGRQFSNSRSEMNVSTLELGDSALYLCASSFSSGILYNEQFFGPGTRLTVL.